This T cell receptor beta chain was recovered during a study of cytomegalovirus exposure and HLA in healthy donors. Study information: Among roughly 180 million T cells, an earlier analysis found about 110 million unique TCR beta sequences. Study-wide findings and caveats: A later look showed TCR association rates differing by HLA locus, highest for DRB1 and lowest for HLA-C.

A note on this clone: The antigen is undetermined.

PCR amplification relied on 60 Vbeta primers (plus 13 Jbeta primers). Some clones are missing from TCRdb's copy, which holds only in-frame ones; the method was immunoSEQ multiplex PCR. This sample's table has fewer than 100,000 clones. The study sampled nominally healthy donors, though unrecorded immune exposures were likely. Germline loops: CDR1 SNHLY, CDR2 FYNNEI. This CDR3 region has 15 residues. V trimming: 6 bases; J trimming: 6 bases; junction bases outside the gene matches: 9. The clonotype comes from a man aged 18 to 35 in good health and CMV-seropositive. The sample consisted of PBMCs. The chain has TRBV2 and TRBJ2-2; 8 bases fit TRBD2. DNA of the CDR3: TGTGCCAGCAGAATGGGGCGGGGGGCGGCCGGGGAGCTGTTTTTT. Amino acid sequence: CASRMGRGAAGELFF.